The T cell receptor beta chain under discussion was sequenced for a study of memory CD4+ T cells and cytomegalovirus serostatus. Study background: This sample comes from healthy Belgian adults, under 10 CMV seropositive, roughly 22 seronegative.

This clone has a handful of counts. In the original analysis: Out-of-frame sequences were removed, leaving 2 million to 2.5 million distinct TCRbeta sequences. Sequencing used immunoSEQ multiplex PCR; TCRdb keeps in-frame clones, though not all of them. D and trimming were read from the DNA, whereas the V and J calls and clone size are those reported in that table. The table includes around 41,000 clones, about 82% detected once. Single viable CD3+CD4+CD8-CD45RO+ cells were sorted as the memory CD4+ T cells. Serostatus was set by detecting CMV pp150, pp28, p38, p52 IgG. Total CD4+ T cells were enriched by CD4 positive selection. Trimming shortened V by 5 bases and J by 9 bases, and 23 bases separated the two germline ends. This CDR3 is 15 amino acids long. Germline CDR1 and CDR2: SQVTM and ANQGSEA.

The clonotype was recovered from an adult in good health and CMV-seronegative. Sequences were obtained from memory CD4+ T cells from blood. The chain combines TRBV29-1 with TRBJ2-1; D is possibly TRBD1 (5 bases). The CDR3 DNA is TGCAGCGTTAACCCTAAACAGGTAGGGGATAGTGAGCAGTTCTTC. It specifies CSVNPKQVGDSEQFF.